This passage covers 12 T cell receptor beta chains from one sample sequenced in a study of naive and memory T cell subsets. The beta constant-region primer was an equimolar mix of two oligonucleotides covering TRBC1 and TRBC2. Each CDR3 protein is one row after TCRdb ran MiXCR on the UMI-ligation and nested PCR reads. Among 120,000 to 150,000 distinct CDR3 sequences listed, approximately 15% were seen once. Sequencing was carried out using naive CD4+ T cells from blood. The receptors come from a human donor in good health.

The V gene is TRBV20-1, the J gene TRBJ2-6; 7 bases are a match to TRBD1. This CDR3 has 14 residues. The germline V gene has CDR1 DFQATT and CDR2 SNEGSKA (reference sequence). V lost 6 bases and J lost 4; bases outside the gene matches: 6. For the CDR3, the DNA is TGCAGTGCCACGACAGGGACCGGGGCCAACGTCCTGACTTTC. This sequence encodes CSATTGTGANVLTF.

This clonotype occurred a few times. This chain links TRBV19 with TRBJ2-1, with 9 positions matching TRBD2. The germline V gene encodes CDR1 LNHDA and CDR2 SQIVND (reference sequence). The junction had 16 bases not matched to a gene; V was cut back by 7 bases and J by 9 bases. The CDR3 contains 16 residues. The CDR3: CASIRDTSGRRGEQFF. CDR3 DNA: TGTGCCAGTATCCGAGACACTAGCGGGCGTCGTGGTGAGCAGTTCTTC.

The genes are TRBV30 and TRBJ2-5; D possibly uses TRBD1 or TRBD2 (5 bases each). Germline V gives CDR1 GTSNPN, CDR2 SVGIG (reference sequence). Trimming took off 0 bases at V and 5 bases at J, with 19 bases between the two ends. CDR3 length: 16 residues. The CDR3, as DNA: TGTGCCTGGAGTGTTACATCGAGGGGATCAGGGGAGACCCAGTACTTC. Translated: CAWSVTSRGSGETQYF.

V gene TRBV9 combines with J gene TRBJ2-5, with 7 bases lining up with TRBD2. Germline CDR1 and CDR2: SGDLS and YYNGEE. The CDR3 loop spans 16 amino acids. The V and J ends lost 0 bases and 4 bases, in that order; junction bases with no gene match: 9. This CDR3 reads CASSVATWGGRETQYF. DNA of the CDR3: TGTGCCAGCAGCGTAGCTACCTGGGGAGGGCGAGAGACCCAGTACTTC.

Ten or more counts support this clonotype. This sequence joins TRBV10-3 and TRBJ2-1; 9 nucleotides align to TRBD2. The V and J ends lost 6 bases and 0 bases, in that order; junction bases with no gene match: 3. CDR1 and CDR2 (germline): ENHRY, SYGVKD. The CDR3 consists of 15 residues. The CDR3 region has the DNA TGTGCCATCAGAACTAGCGGGCACTCCTACAATGAGCAGTTCTTC. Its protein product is CAIRTSGHSYNEQFF.

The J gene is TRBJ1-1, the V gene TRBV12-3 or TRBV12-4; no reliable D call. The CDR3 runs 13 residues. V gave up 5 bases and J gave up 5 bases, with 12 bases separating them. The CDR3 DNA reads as TGTGCCAGCAGTATCTTAGAGGGAACTGAAGCTTTCTTT. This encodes CASSILEGTEAFF.

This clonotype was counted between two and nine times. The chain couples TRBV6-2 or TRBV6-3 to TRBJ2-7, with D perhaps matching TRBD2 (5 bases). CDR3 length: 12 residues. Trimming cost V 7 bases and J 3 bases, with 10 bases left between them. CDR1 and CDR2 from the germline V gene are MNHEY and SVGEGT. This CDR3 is CASTSSLYEQYF. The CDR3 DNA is TGTGCCAGCACTAGCAGCCTCTACGAGCAGTACTTC.

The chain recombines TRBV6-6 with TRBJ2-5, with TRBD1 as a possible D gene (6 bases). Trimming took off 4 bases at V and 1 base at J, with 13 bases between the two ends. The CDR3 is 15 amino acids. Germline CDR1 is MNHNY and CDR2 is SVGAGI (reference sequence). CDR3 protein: CASSSSRGTQETQYF. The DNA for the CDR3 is TGTGCCAGCAGTTCATCTAGGGGGACCCAAGAGACCCAGTACTTC.

CDR3 region: CASTYIGLAVNNEQFF. The CDR3 nucleotides read TGTGCCAGCACCTACATAGGACTAGCGGTGAACAATGAGCAGTTCTTC. V is TRBV7-2 and J is TRBJ2-1; TRBD2 matches 10 bases. V lost 7 bases and J lost 5; bases outside the gene matches: 11. This CDR3 is built from 16 residues. CDR1 is SGHTA, CDR2 FQGNSA, per germline.

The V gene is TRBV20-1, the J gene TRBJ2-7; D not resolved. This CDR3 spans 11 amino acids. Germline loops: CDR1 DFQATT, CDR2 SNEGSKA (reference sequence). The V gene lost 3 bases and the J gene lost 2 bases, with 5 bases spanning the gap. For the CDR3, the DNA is TGCAGTGCTAGTTCCCCCTACGAGCAGTACTTC. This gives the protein CSASSPYEQYF.

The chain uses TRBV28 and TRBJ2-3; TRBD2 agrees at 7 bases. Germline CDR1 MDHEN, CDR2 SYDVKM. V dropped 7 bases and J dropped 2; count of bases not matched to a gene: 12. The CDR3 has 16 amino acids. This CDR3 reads CASTNGASGVTDTQYF. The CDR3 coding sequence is TGTGCCAGCACTAACGGGGCTAGCGGAGTCACAGATACGCAGTATTTT.

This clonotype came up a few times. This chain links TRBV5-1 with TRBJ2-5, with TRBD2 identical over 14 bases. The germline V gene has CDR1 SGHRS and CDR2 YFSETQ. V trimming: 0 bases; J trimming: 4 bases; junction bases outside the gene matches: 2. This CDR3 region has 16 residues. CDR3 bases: TGCGCCAGCAGCTTGGCCGGGACTAGCGGGAGAGAGACCCAGTACTTC. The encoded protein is CASSLAGTSGRETQYF.